This TCR beta chain was obtained from a study of regulatory T cells in long-lasting Graves disease. Assembly of TCR beta libraries relied on iRepertoire HTBI primers together with Arm-PCR of CDR3 regions. TCRdb ran MiXCR on the multiplex PCR reads and lists one entry per CDR3 protein. Of roughly 700,000 distinct CDR3 sequences in the sample, around 30% are singletons; the top ten hold around 40%. The time point denotes: persistent/refractory GD, antithyroid drugs over 5 years with positive TRAb. From PBMCs, RNA was extracted and then used to make the TCR library. Trimming took 6 bases from V and 12 from J; bases not matched to a gene: 7. Germline loops: CDR1 MNHNS, CDR2 SASEGT. The CDR3 spans 12 residues.

This specimen consisted of peripheral blood mononuclear cells (PBMCs), obtained when the disease was refractory, from a patient treated with antithyroid drugs. This receptor was obtained from a female donor with Graves disease. J is TRBJ1-5 and V is TRBV6-1; 8 bases map to TRBD1. The CDR3 region has the DNA TGTGCCAGCAGCAGGACAGGGAAGGGCCAGCATTTT. The encoded protein is CASSRTGKGQHF.